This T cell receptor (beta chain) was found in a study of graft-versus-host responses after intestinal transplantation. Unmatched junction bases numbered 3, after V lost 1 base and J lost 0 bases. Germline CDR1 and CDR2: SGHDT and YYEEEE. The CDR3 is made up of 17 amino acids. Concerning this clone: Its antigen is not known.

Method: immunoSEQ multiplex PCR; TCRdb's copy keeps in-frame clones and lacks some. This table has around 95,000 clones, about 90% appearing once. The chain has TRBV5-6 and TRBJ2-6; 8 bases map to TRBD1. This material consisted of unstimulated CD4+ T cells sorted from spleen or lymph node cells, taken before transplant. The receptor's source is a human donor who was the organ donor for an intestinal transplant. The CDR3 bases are TGTGCCAGCAGCTTGACGGACAGGGTCTCTGGGGCCAACGTCCTGACTTTC. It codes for CASSLTDRVSGANVLTF.